This record looks at one T cell receptor beta chain sequence and its context. Its antigen is as yet unknown. The data derive from a study of T cell repertoires in cytomegalovirus infection. Study at large: CMV infection and matching HLA type were both indicated by public TCR beta signatures. Notes on the study in general: Using cumulative public TCR beta family frequency, the authors identified those who carried CMV together with the relevant HLA.

TCRdb reprocessed the reads with MiXCR, giving one entry per CDR3 protein. The data show hundreds of thousands of distinct CDR3 sequences, with about 39% seen just once and approximately 40% held by the top ten. The V and J ends lost 0 bases and 5 bases respectively, with 8 bases between them. Germline V lookup: CDR1 MNHNY, CDR2 SVGAGI (reference sequence). The CDR3 is 14 amino acids. The V call is TRBV6-6, the J call TRBJ1-5, with D maybe TRBD1 (5 bases). This specimen was cultured PBMCs, taken from culture after CMV antigen stimulation. The TCR originated in a human donor in good health (CMV status not recorded). Some clones in this sample may be carry-over from other donors' samples. The CDR3 bases are TGTGCCAGCAGTTACTCGGGGGGGTATCAGCCCCAGCATTTT. Translating gives CASSYSGGYQPQHF.